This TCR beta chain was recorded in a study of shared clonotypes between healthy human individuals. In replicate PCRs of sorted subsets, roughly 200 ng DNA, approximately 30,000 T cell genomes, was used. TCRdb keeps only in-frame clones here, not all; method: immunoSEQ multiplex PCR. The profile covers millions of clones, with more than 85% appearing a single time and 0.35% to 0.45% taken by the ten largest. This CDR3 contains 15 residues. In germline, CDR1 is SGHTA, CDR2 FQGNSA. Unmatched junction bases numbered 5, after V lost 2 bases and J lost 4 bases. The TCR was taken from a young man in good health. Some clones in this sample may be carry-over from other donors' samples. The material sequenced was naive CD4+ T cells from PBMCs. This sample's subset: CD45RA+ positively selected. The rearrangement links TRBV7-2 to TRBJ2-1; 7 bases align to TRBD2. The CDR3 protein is CASSLRAGVYNEQFF. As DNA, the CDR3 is TGTGCCAGCAGCTTACGTGCGGGAGTGTACAATGAGCAGTTCTTC.